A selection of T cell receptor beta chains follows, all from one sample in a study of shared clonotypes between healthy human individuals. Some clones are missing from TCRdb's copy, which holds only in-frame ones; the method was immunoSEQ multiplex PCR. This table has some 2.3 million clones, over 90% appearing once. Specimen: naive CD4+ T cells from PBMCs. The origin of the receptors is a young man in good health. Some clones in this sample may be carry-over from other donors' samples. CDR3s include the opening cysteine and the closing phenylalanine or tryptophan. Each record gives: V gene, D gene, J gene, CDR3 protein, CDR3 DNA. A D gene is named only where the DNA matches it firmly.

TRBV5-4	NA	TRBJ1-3	CASSTSPNSGNTIYF	TGTGCCAGCAGCACATCCCCTAACTCTGGAAACACCATATATTTT
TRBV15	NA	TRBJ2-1	CATSRDSGELNEQFF	TGTGCCACCAGCAGAGATTCGGGGGAACTCAATGAGCAGTTCTTC
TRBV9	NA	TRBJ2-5	CASSVGGSAGQETQYF	TGTGCCAGCAGCGTAGGGGGTAGCGCGGGCCAAGAGACCCAGTACTTC
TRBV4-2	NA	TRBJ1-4	CASSQEGRPPLFF	TGTGCCAGCAGCCAAGAAGGCCGGCCTCCGCTGTTTTTT
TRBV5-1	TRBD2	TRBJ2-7	CASSLTNSGRAEEQYF	TGCGCCAGCAGCTTAACTAACAGCGGGAGGGCCGAAGAGCAGTACTTC
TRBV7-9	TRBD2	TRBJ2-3	CASGTSGVDTQYF	TGTGCCAGCGGAACTAGCGGCGTAGATACGCAGTATTTT
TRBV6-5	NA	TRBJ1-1	CASSYRRGTAEAFF	TGTGCCAGCAGTTACAGACGGGGGACCGCTGAAGCTTTCTTT
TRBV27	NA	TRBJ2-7	CASSFRDGGGQYF	TGTGCCAGCAGTTTCCGGGACGGTGGCGGGCAGTACTTC
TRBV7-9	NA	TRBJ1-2	CASSLSSRGHYGYTF	TGTGCCAGCAGCTTATCTTCCAGGGGACACTATGGCTACACCTTC
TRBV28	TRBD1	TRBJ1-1	CASSLRQGNTEAFF	TGTGCCAGCAGTCTCCGACAGGGGAACACTGAAGCTTTCTTT
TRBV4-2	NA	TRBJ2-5	CASSPALSGQETQYF	TGTGCCAGCAGCCCCGCCTTAAGCGGCCAAGAGACCCAGTACTTC
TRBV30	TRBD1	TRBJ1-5	CAWGPRQGVPQPQHF	TGTGCCTGGGGGCCCAGACAGGGTGTACCTCAGCCCCAGCATTTT
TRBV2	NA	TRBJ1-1	CASKKQSFEATEAFF	TGTGCCAGCAAAAAACAGAGCTTTGAAGCCACTGAAGCTTTCTTT
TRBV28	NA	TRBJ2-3	CASSEESTDTQYF	TGTGCCAGCTCGGAAGAGAGCACAGATACGCAGTATTTT
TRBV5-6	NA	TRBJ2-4	CASSLLTARIGKNIQYF	TGTGCCAGCAGCTTGTTGACAGCTCGGATAGGCAAAAACATTCAGTACTTC
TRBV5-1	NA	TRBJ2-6	CASSLGVGLSSGANVLTF	TGCGCCAGCAGCTTGGGGGTGGGACTCAGCTCTGGGGCCAACGTCCTGACTTTC